This T cell receptor beta chain emerged from a study of blood T cell repertoires in COVID-19. TCRdb's table, derived via immunoSEQ multiplex PCR, lists solely in-frame clones and lacks some. The sample holds some 210,000 clones, 80% to 95% seen once. V was trimmed by 5 bases and J by 10 bases, leaving 15 bases between them. The CDR3 runs 14 residues. CDR1 is SEHNR and CDR2 is FQNEAQ in the germline V gene (reference sequence). The sample taken for sequencing was peripheral blood. The source of this sequence is a man aged 60 to 69 with COVID-19, enrolled during active disease. The chain uses TRBV7-9 and TRBJ1-6, with D perhaps matching TRBD1 (6 bases). CDR3 amino acids: CASSPQGEGSPLHF. In DNA form, the CDR3 reads TGTGCCAGCAGCCCACAGGGTGAAGGCTCACCCCTCCACTTT.